This T cell receptor beta chain originates from a study of cytomegalovirus exposure and HLA in healthy donors. Study-wide context: The Caucasian-associated ancestry cluster held over 65% of roughly 370 genotyped donors. Study-level findings and limits: Some V segments could not be told apart, so they were left out, TRBV6-2 and TRBV6-3 among them.

Germline V gives CDR1 SEHNR, CDR2 FQNEAQ (reference sequence). This CDR3 has 16 amino acids. V dropped 10 bases and J dropped 1; count of bases not matched to a gene: 14. Use of 60 Vbeta and 13 Jbeta primers characterized the PCR. Measured with immunoSEQ multiplex PCR; TCRdb has only the in-frame clones, and not every one. The sample carries 35,000 to 45,000 clones, 90% recorded once. A remark on this clone: Its antigen is unknown.

This receptor was taken from a woman under 30 in good health and CMV-seronegative. This sequence joins TRBV7-9 and TRBJ2-7, with 9 bases identical to TRBD1. Sequenced: PBMCs. The CDR3 protein is CATRGPRDRESYEQYF. The DNA for the CDR3 is TGTGCCACCCGAGGACCCCGGGACAGGGAATCCTACGAGCAGTACTTC.